Listed here are 31 T cell receptor beta chains from one sample, sequenced in a study of blood T cell repertoires in COVID-19. The table came from immunoSEQ multiplex PCR; TCRdb's copy has only in-frame clones and leaves some out. The table has over 250,000 clones, 75% to 85% seen once. Sequencing used peripheral blood. The receptors stem from a man between 45 and 60 years old with active or convalescent COVID-19.

The V and J genes are TRBV7-2 and TRBJ2-1, with TRBD2 matching over 12 bases. V trimming: 0 bases; J trimming: 7 bases; junction bases outside the gene matches: 16. Germline CDR1 SGHTA, CDR2 FQGNSA. The CDR3 has 20 amino acids. The CDR3 sequence is CASSLAGFRVGLAGLNEQFF. CDR3 sequence (DNA): TGTGCCAGCAGCTTAGCGGGCTTTCGTGTCGGACTAGCGGGATTAAATGAGCAGTTCTTC.

The chain has TRBV10-3 and TRBJ2-2; D gene unclear. CDR1 and CDR2 from the germline V gene are ENHRY and SYGVKD. CDR3 length: 12 residues. The V and J ends lost 4 bases and 5 bases respectively, with 5 bases between them. The CDR3: CAISASTGELFF. DNA of the CDR3: TGTGCCATCAGTGCCTCGACCGGGGAGCTGTTTTTT.

This chain links TRBV20-1 with TRBJ1-5, with TRBD1 as a possible D gene (5 bases). The V end was cut by 3 bases, the J end by 1 base, with 10 bases between. The V gene's germline CDR1 is DFQATT and CDR2 SNEGSKA (reference sequence). The CDR3 is made up of 14 amino acids. DNA of the CDR3: TGCAGTGCTAGTACAGGTGGGAGCAATCAGCCCCAGCATTTT. Protein: CSASTGGSNQPQHF.

This chain uses TRBV14 with TRBJ2-2; tentatively, D is TRBD1 (5 bases). Germline CDR1 reads SGHDN; CDR2 reads FVKESK. The CDR3 runs 16 residues. Trimming cost V 2 bases and J 7 bases, with 17 bases left between them. The DNA for the CDR3 is TGTGCCAGCAGCCAACTTCGGCCAGGGTTGGTCGGGGAGCTGTTTTTT. Translated, it gives CASSQLRPGLVGELFF.

The chain uses TRBV2 and TRBJ2-1; 13 bases are shared with TRBD2. Germline V lookup: CDR1 SNHLY, CDR2 FYNNEI. V lost 5 bases, J lost 0 bases, and 1 base stayed unmatched. The CDR3 length is 16 residues. The CDR3 DNA follows: TGTGCCAGCAGTCGGACTAGCGGGAGCTCCTACAATGAGCAGTTCTTC. Translated: CASSRTSGSSYNEQFF.

The V gene is TRBV6-1, the J gene TRBJ1-2; 7 nucleotides align to TRBD1. V gave up 1 base and J gave up 7 bases; unmatched junction bases: 6. This CDR3 spans 14 amino acids. Germline V gene sequence: CDR1 MNHNS, CDR2 SASEGT. CDR3 DNA: TGTGCCAGCAGTGAAGACGTCAGGGGGATTGGCTACACCTTC. Amino acids: CASSEDVRGIGYTF.

The chain links TRBV6-5 to TRBJ2-7, with 9 bases that match TRBD1. This CDR3 has 15 residues. V gave up 6 bases and J gave up 2 bases; unmatched junction bases: 8. Germline loops: CDR1 MNHEY, CDR2 SVGAGI. CDR3 sequence reads: CASRDLGQGPYEQYF. CDR3 DNA sequence: TGTGCCAGCAGAGATTTGGGACAGGGACCCTACGAGCAGTACTTC.

This chain joins TRBV5-4 and TRBJ2-3; 10 nucleotides align to TRBD2. J lost 5 bases, V lost 5 bases, and 8 bases had no gene match. Germline V gives CDR1 SGHNT, CDR2 YYREEE (reference sequence). There are 15 residues in the CDR3. This CDR3 is CASSLTSGPLDTQYF. The CDR3 nucleotides read TGTGCCAGCAGTTTGACTAGCGGGCCTTTAGATACGCAGTATTTT.

V is TRBV27 and J is TRBJ2-2; a possible D gene is TRBD2 (5 bases). V shed 7 bases and J shed 4 bases, with 28 bases lying between them. CDR3 length equals 19 residues. CDR1 is MNHEY, CDR2 SMNVEV, per germline (reference sequence). The CDR3 bases are TGTGCCAGCACCCCTCCCCCCCCGTACAGCTCCGAGGGCACCGGGGAGCTGTTTTTT. It encodes CASTPPPPYSSEGTGELFF.

The chain uses TRBV30 and TRBJ2-1, with 9 positions matching TRBD2. V gave up 8 bases and J gave up 9 bases; unmatched junction bases: 11. Germline assignment: CDR1 GTSNPN and CDR2 SVGIG (reference sequence). CDR3 length: 13 amino acids. The CDR3 bases are TGTGCCGCTAGCGGGGCGGAGGGAGGTGAGCAGTTCTTC. Amino acid sequence: CAASGAEGGEQFF.

This clone has just one count. The V and J genes are TRBV24-1 and TRBJ2-7, with D possibly being TRBD1 (7 bases). Trimming pared 5 bases from V and 6 bases from J, leaving 16 bases between. Germline V gives CDR1 KGHDR, CDR2 SFDVKD. The CDR3 sequence is 14 residues long. CDR3 sequence: CATSVYRGGGEQYF. The CDR3 DNA sequence: TGTGCCACCAGTGTATACAGGGGAGGCGGCGAGCAGTACTTC.

This clone is a singleton in its sample. The chain recombines TRBV9 with TRBJ2-3; tentative D call: TRBD1 (6 bases). This CDR3 comprises 16 residues. CDR1 SGDLS and CDR2 YYNGEE come from the germline V gene. Trimming left V 0 bases short and J 0 bases short, with 11 bases between. In DNA form, the CDR3 reads TGTGCCAGCAGCGTAGCTACAGGGTACAGCACAGATACGCAGTATTTT. Residues: CASSVATGYSTDTQYF.

The table lists this clone with a count of one. This sequence joins TRBV7-9 and TRBJ2-1; 9 bases are shared with TRBD2. This CDR3 comprises 13 residues. The J segment lost 11 bases and the V segment lost 4 bases, leaving 6 bases of the junction unmatched. Per the germline V gene, CDR1 is SEHNR and CDR2 is FQNEAQ (reference sequence). In DNA, the CDR3 is TGTGCCAGCAGCTCTGCCGGGACTAGCAAGCAGTTCTTC. Translated, it gives CASSSAGTSKQFF.

This clone was picked up a small number of times. The J gene is TRBJ1-3, the V gene TRBV5-6; no firm D call. The CDR3 extends over 15 amino acids. Trimming removed 2 bases at V and 1 base at J, with 10 bases between. The germline CDR1 and CDR2 sequences are SGHDT and YYEEEE. This CDR3 is CASSFRGSSGNTIYF. The DNA of the CDR3 is TGTGCCAGCAGCTTCCGGGGTAGTTCTGGAAACACCATATATTTT.

The gene calls are TRBV5-6 and TRBJ2-1, with 11 bases identical to TRBD2. Unmatched junction bases numbered 12, after V lost 2 bases and J lost 2 bases. The CDR3 is made up of 19 amino acids. The germline V gene has CDR1 SGHDT and CDR2 YYEEEE. The CDR3 nucleotides read TGTGCCAGCAGCTTACGAGTGCTAGCGGGAGGTAGGGCCTACAATGAGCAGTTCTTC. Amino acid sequence: CASSLRVLAGGRAYNEQFF.

The J gene is TRBJ1-6, the V gene TRBV21-1; TRBD1 was called by the table and not checked on the DNA. TRBV21-1 is flagged as a pseudogene. The CDR3 consists of 16 residues. The DNA of the CDR3 is TGTGCCAGCAGCAACGCTCGGGACAGAGAAAAATCACCCCTCCACTTT. Its protein product is CASSNARDREKSPLHF.

The rearrangement uses TRBV18 and TRBJ2-7, with D possibly being TRBD1 (6 bases). This CDR3 is 16 amino acids long. Deletions cut 4 bases from V and 0 bases from J, with 16 bases between. From germline, CDR1 is KGHSH and CDR2 LQKENI. The CDR3 loop reads CASSHGQLKSSYEQYF. As DNA, the CDR3 is TGTGCCAGCTCACACGGACAGCTCAAGAGCTCCTACGAGCAGTACTTC.

This rearrangement joins TRBV4-1 to TRBJ2-1; 7 bases align to TRBD2. CDR1 and CDR2 from the germline V gene are MGHRA and YSYEKL. Losses at the gene ends were 2 bases for V and 7 bases for J; bases not matched to a gene: 5. There are 14 residues in the CDR3. The CDR3 nucleotides read TGCGCCAGCAGCCAACCGCGACTAGCTAATGAGCAGTTCTTC. It yields the protein CASSQPRLANEQFF.

The table lists this clone with a few counts. The chain couples TRBV9 to TRBJ2-7; no clear D. This CDR3 is 15 amino acids long. V was trimmed by 4 bases and J by 3 bases, leaving 17 bases between them. Germline V lookup: CDR1 SGDLS, CDR2 YYNGEE. The CDR3 sequence: CASSQSVGGYYEQYF. As DNA, the CDR3 is TGTGCCAGCAGCCAGAGTGTAGGCGGTTACTACGAGCAGTACTTC.

In this sample, this clone turned up a few times. CDR3 coding DNA: TGTGCCAGCAGCTTAGTCTCAGGGAATTCCTACAATGAGCAGTTCTTC. The encoded protein is CASSLVSGNSYNEQFF. The V and J genes are TRBV7-2 and TRBJ2-1; weak D call: TRBD1 (5 bases). Germline V gene data show CDR1 as SGHTA and CDR2 as FQGNSA. V shed 1 base and J shed 1 base, with 11 bases lying between them. This CDR3 has 16 residues.

This rearrangement joins TRBV5-1 to TRBJ2-2; tentatively, D is TRBD1 (5 bases). The CDR3 consists of 15 residues. Germline values: CDR1 SGHRS, CDR2 YFSETQ. Trimming stripped 3 bases from V and 1 base from J, with 10 bases between. Written as DNA, the CDR3 is TGCGCCAGCAGCTCCTCTACAGGGAACACCGGGGAGCTGTTTTTT. Protein product: CASSSSTGNTGELFF.

The chain combines TRBV11-3 with TRBJ1-5; D is uncertain. The V and J ends lost 4 bases and 0 bases respectively, with 22 bases between them. The germline V gene encodes CDR1 SGHNT and CDR2 YENEEA. CDR3 length: 19 residues. The DNA for the CDR3 is TGTGCCAGCAGCTCAAAACGGGTACTCCATCTAAATAGCAATCAGCCCCAGCATTTT. Translated, it gives CASSSKRVLHLNSNQPQHF.

This clone has just one count. The chain couples TRBV7-2 to TRBJ2-3; 12 bases line up with TRBD2. The CDR3 runs to 15 residues. Germline V lookup: CDR1 SGHTA, CDR2 FQGNSA. V lost 7 bases and J lost 8; bases outside the gene matches: 10. The CDR3 loop reads CASTPELAGGSTQYF. The CDR3 nucleotides read TGTGCCAGCACCCCCGAACTAGCGGGAGGCTCTACGCAGTATTTT.

The genes are TRBV6-5 and TRBJ2-1; 10 bases map to TRBD2. Per the germline V gene, CDR1 is MNHEY and CDR2 is SVGAGI. The length of the CDR3 is 14 residues. V was pared by 5 bases and J by 8 bases, with 6 bases of the junction left unmatched. The DNA of the CDR3 is TGTGCCAGCAGTCGGCTAGCGGGAGCAGATGAGCAGTTCTTC. Translating it yields CASSRLAGADEQFF.

This chain links TRBV4-1 with TRBJ2-7; 10 nucleotides agree with TRBD1. CDR1 is MGHRA, CDR2 YSYEKL, per germline. The CDR3 consists of 14 residues. Trimming at V came to 4 bases and at J to 6 bases, leaving 6 bases not matched to a gene. The CDR3 coding sequence is TGCGCCAGCAGCCCCCCGGGACAGGGGCGCGAGCAGTACTTC. As protein: CASSPPGQGREQYF.

The J gene is TRBJ2-5, the V gene TRBV27; 9 positions agree with TRBD1. Germline CDR1 reads MNHEY; CDR2 reads SMNVEV (reference sequence). The CDR3 loop spans 15 amino acids. V lost 8 bases and J lost 3; bases outside the gene matches: 10. In nucleotides, the CDR3 is TGTGCCAGCCGCCCCGGGACAGGGAGTGAAGAGACCCAGTACTTC. Protein: CASRPGTGSEETQYF.

The V call is TRBV11-2, the J call TRBJ2-2, with TRBD2 matching over 9 bases. Germline trimming cut 4 bases from V and 7 bases from J; bases unmatched to any gene: 10. The CDR3 contains 16 residues. CDR1 is SGHAT and CDR2 is FQNNGV in the germline V gene. The DNA for the CDR3 is TGTGCCAGCAGCTCGGGACTAGCCGCTATGGACGGGGAGCTGTTTTTT. It codes for CASSSGLAAMDGELFF.

The genes are TRBV7-9 and TRBJ2-1; a possible D gene is TRBD2 (5 bases). The V gene's germline CDR1 is SEHNR and CDR2 FQNEAQ (reference sequence). The CDR3 sequence is 16 residues long. Trimming left V 0 bases short and J 2 bases short, with 11 bases between. The DNA of the CDR3 is TGTGCCAGCAGCTTAGCGGGAGAGTCGACCTACAATGAGCAGTTCTTC. This encodes CASSLAGESTYNEQFF.

This chain uses TRBV4-3 with TRBJ2-3, with D hard to call. V was trimmed by 4 bases and J by 0 bases, leaving 11 bases between them. The CDR3 is made up of 15 amino acids. Germline CDR1 LGHNA, CDR2 YSLEER. As DNA, the CDR3 is TGCGCCAGCAGCCGAAAAGCGAGGAGCACAGATACGCAGTATTTT. Translation gives CASSRKARSTDTQYF.

The chain carries TRBV6-6 and TRBJ2-7; D is unresolved. V shed 6 bases and J shed 2 bases, with 11 bases lying between them. Germline CDR1 is MNHNY and CDR2 is SVGAGI (reference sequence). CDR3 size: 13 residues. This CDR3 is CASSITATYEQYF. CDR3 nucleotide sequence: TGTGCCAGCAGCATCACAGCTACCTACGAGCAGTACTTC.

This clone was detected only a few times. The chain employs TRBV3-1 (or the pseudogene TRBV3-2) and TRBJ1-3; D is uncertain. V lost 0 bases and J lost 1, with 7 bases in between. The germline V gene has CDR1 LGHDT and CDR2 YNNKEL (reference sequence). The CDR3 is made up of 15 amino acids. CDR3 sequence reads: CASSQDQRSGNTIYF. CDR3 sequence (DNA): TGTGCCAGCAGCCAAGATCAACGGTCTGGAAACACCATATATTTT.